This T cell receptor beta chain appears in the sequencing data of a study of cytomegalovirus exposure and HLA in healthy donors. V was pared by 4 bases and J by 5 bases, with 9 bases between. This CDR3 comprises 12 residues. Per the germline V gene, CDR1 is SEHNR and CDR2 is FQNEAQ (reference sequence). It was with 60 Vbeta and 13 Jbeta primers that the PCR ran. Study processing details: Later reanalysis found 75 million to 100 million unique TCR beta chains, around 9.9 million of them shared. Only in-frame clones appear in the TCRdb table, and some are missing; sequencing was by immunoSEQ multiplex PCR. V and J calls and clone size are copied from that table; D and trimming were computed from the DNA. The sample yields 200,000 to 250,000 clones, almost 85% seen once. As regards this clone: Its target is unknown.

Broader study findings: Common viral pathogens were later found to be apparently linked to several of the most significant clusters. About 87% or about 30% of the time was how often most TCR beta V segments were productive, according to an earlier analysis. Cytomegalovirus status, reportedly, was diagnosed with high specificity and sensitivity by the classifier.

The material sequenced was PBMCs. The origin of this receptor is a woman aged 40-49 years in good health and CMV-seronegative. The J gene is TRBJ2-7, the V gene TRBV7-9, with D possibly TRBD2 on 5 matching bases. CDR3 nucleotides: TGTGCCAGCAGCTCCCCGAGGGACGAGCAGTACTTC. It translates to CASSSPRDEQYF.